The 28 T cell receptor beta chains given below trace back to one sample, sequenced in a study of long-term antiretroviral therapy in people with HIV. The immunoSEQ assay was v3.0, run at survey level. TCRdb's copy holds only in-frame clones and misses some; the assay was immunoSEQ multiplex PCR. The sample has about 43,000 clones; about 95% are singletons. Here the sequenced sample was unsorted PBMCs, taken just over 9 years after starting antiretroviral therapy. Receptors originate from a young man with HIV.

The chain recombines TRBV5-6 with TRBJ1-2; D unresolved. The V end lost 2 bases, the J end lost 10 bases, and 9 bases lay between the germline ends. Germline V gives CDR1 SGHDT, CDR2 YYEEEE. The CDR3 has 11 amino acids. The CDR3 DNA reads as TGTGCCAGCAGCTTTACCGTGGACTACACCTTC. Translating it yields CASSFTVDYTF.

The chain combines TRBV12-5 with TRBJ1-5; D is unresolved. This CDR3 has 13 residues. The germline V gene encodes CDR1 LGHNT and CDR2 FRNRAP. Trimming took off 3 bases at V and 5 bases at J, with 8 bases between the two ends. CDR3 bases: TGTGCTAGTGGTTTATCCCCAGATCAGCCCCAGCATTTT. Protein sequence: CASGLSPDQPQHF.

The CDR3 loop reads CASPPVERRTYNEQFF. The CDR3 DNA reads TGTGCCAGCCCCCCGGTGGAGCGGCGAACCTACAATGAGCAGTTCTTC. This sequence joins TRBV7-9 and TRBJ2-1; D might be TRBD2 (5 bases). The germline CDR1 and CDR2 sequences are SEHNR and FQNEAQ (reference sequence). V lost 8 bases and J 2 bases, leaving 19 bases between the germline ends. The CDR3 is made up of 16 amino acids.

This chain joins TRBV18 and TRBJ2-2; tentative D call: TRBD2 (5 bases). Germline assignment: CDR1 KGHSH and CDR2 LQKENI. The CDR3 is made up of 16 amino acids. V dropped 0 bases and J dropped 4 bases, with 12 bases sitting between them. CDR3 DNA: TGTGCCAGCTCACCACCCACGGGGATACTCACCGGGGAGCTGTTTTTT. Translation: CASSPPTGILTGELFF.

The gene calls are TRBV20-1 and TRBJ1-2; no reliable D call. The CDR3 covers 10 residues. Per germline, CDR1 DFQATT and CDR2 SNEGSKA (reference sequence). V was trimmed by 2 bases and J by 4 bases, leaving 2 bases between them. For the CDR3, the DNA is TGCAGTGCTAGAACCTATGGCTACACCTTC. Protein product: CSARTYGYTF.

A single count supports this clone. The chain joins TRBV29-1 to TRBJ2-5; D is unresolved. The CDR3 has 13 residues. The germline V gene encodes CDR1 SQVTM and CDR2 ANQGSEA. Between the trimmed V and J ends, which lost 3 bases and 0 bases, there was a span of 8 bases. The CDR3 DNA reads TGCAGCGTTGAGTTTGGGGACCAAGAGACCCAGTACTTC. As protein: CSVEFGDQETQYF.

The chain links TRBV30 to TRBJ1-5; no reliable D call. Trimming stripped 4 bases from V and 3 bases from J, with 13 bases between. The germline V gene encodes CDR1 GTSNPN and CDR2 SVGIG (reference sequence). The CDR3 is made up of 14 amino acids. CDR3 amino acids: CAWKSGLANQPQHF. The CDR3 DNA is TGTGCCTGGAAGTCAGGCCTAGCCAATCAGCCCCAGCATTTT.

The CDR3 bases are TGTGCCTGGAGTGTACTGGGGTTCGGGCTGGAAAAACTGTTTTTT. Translation: CAWSVLGFGLEKLFF. The J gene is TRBJ1-4, the V gene TRBV30, with D uncertain. Trimming took off 0 bases at V and 8 bases at J, with 16 bases between the two ends. The germline V gene encodes CDR1 GTSNPN and CDR2 SVGIG (reference sequence). This CDR3 has 15 amino acids.

V gene TRBV29-1 combines with J gene TRBJ1-1; no firm D call. Germline CDR1 reads SQVTM; CDR2 reads ANQGSEA. The V gene lost 6 bases and the J gene lost 3 bases, with 17 bases spanning the gap. The CDR3 length is 14 residues. This chain's CDR3 is CSVRNSYEDTEAFF. The CDR3 nucleotides are TGCAGCGTGAGAAACAGCTATGAAGACACTGAAGCTTTCTTT.

This clone was counted only a few times. This chain joins TRBV10-3 and TRBJ1-5; a possible D gene is TRBD1 (5 bases). The CDR3 is 16 residues long. Looked up from germline, CDR1 is ENHRY and CDR2 is SYGVKD. Trimming took off 3 bases at V and 2 bases at J, with 14 bases between the two ends. The CDR3 DNA follows: TGTGCCATCAGTGACCCAGGGCAGGGCGGCAATCAGCCCCAGCATTTT. It yields the protein CAISDPGQGGNQPQHF.

This clone was seen once. The chain uses TRBV4-1 and TRBJ1-2; TRBD1 is a possible D gene (6 bases). Per the germline V gene, CDR1 is MGHRA and CDR2 is YSYEKL. V was shortened by 2 bases and J by 8 bases, with 24 bases between the two germline ends. The CDR3 totals 17 residues. CDR3 region: CASSQNRVFGPGEGYTF. The CDR3 region has the DNA TGCGCCAGCAGCCAAAATAGGGTGTTTGGGCCAGGGGAAGGCTACACCTTC.

The rearrangement joins TRBV7-8 to TRBJ2-6, with 9 positions matching TRBD1. The CDR3 covers 17 residues. Trimming removed 0 bases from V and 6 bases from J; junction bases left unmatched: 6. Germline values: CDR1 SGHVS, CDR2 FQNEAQ. CDR3 coding DNA: TGTGCCAGCAGCTTAGCCCCACAGGGGGCGGTGGCCAACGTCCTGACTTTC. Encoded protein: CASSLAPQGAVANVLTF.

V usage is TRBV2 and J usage is TRBJ2-7, with 10 bases lining up with TRBD1. This CDR3 is 18 amino acids long. After removal of 8 bases from V and 4 bases from J, the junction contained 20 bases not matched to a gene. CDR1 is SNHLY and CDR2 is FYNNEI in the germline V gene. This CDR3 reads CASRGGAGTGDGFYEQYF. CDR3 nucleotides: TGTGCCAGCCGGGGAGGGGCTGGGACAGGGGACGGTTTTTACGAGCAGTACTTC.

The genes are TRBV6-1 and TRBJ2-5; D uncertain. CDR1 is MNHNS and CDR2 is SASEGT in the germline V gene. The CDR3 length is 13 residues. V lost 8 bases, J lost 4 bases, and 14 bases lay in between. The CDR3 bases are TGTGCCAGCGAGTTGGTGTGGGCAGAGACCCAGTACTTC. It encodes CASELVWAETQYF.

This chain uses TRBV28 with TRBJ1-5, with D perhaps matching TRBD1 (5 bases). This CDR3 has 15 residues. Trimming took 6 bases from V and 0 from J, leaving 12 bases between them. CDR1 MDHEN and CDR2 SYDVKM come from the germline V gene. In nucleotides, the CDR3 is TGTGCCAGCAGATCCCTTCAGGGTAGCAATCAGCCCCAGCATTTT. Amino acids: CASRSLQGSNQPQHF.

The chain joins TRBV5-1 to TRBJ2-3, with 7 bases lining up with TRBD2. The CDR3 covers 14 residues. The V and J ends lost 5 bases and 2 bases, in that order; junction bases with no gene match: 5. CDR1 and CDR2 (germline): SGHRS, YFSETQ. The CDR3 is CASRAGWDTDTQYF. The CDR3, as DNA: TGCGCCAGCAGAGCGGGATGGGACACAGATACGCAGTATTTT.

With regard to this clone: The identical CDR3 is also encoded by other nucleotide sequences in the sample. The chain couples TRBV5-4 to TRBJ2-3, with 10 nucleotides matching TRBD2. V shed 0 bases, J shed 2 bases, and the junction held 3 bases outside the gene matches. Germline V CDR1 and CDR2: SGHNT, YYREEE (reference sequence). The CDR3 has 16 amino acids. As DNA, the CDR3 is TGTGCCAGCAGCTTGGGACTAGCGGGTCTCACAGATACGCAGTATTTT. This gives the protein CASSLGLAGLTDTQYF. The complete variable domain, with remaining parts taken from reference TRBV5-4 and TRBJ2-3, reads ETGVTQSPTHLIKTRGQQVTLRCSSQSGHNTVSWYQQALGQGPQFIFQYYREEENGRGNFPPRFSGLQFPNYSSELNVNALELDDSALYLCASSLGLAGLTDTQYFGPGTRLTVL.

The rearrangement uses TRBV5-1 and TRBJ1-4, with a weak D call TRBD1 (5 bases). The germline V gene encodes CDR1 SGHRS and CDR2 YFSETQ. The CDR3 has 14 amino acids. The V gene lost 0 bases and the J gene lost 8 bases, with 11 bases spanning the gap. CDR3 amino acids: CASSLAGAEEKLFF. In nucleotides, the CDR3 is TGCGCCAGCAGCTTGGCTGGGGCGGAAGAAAAACTGTTTTTT.

This chain links TRBV7-3 with TRBJ1-1; the D is unclear. V shed 4 bases and J shed 1 base, with 10 bases lying between them. The germline CDR1 and CDR2 sequences are SGHTA and FQGTGA. CDR3 length equals 14 residues. CDR3 nucleotide sequence: TGTGCCAGCAGCTCCACCCCAGGGAACACTGAAGCTTTCTTT. Its protein is CASSSTPGNTEAFF.

V gene TRBV28 combines with J gene TRBJ1-5; no firm D call. Germline assignment: CDR1 MDHEN and CDR2 SYDVKM. V lost 3 bases and J 2 bases, leaving 14 bases between the germline ends. The CDR3 is 16 amino acids. Here the CDR3 DNA reads TGTGCCAGCAGTTTGATCCCCGATTCCCGCAATCAGCCCCAGCATTTT. It specifies CASSLIPDSRNQPQHF. Supplemented by reference TRBV28 and TRBJ1-5, the full variable domain reads DVKVTQSSRYLVKRTGEKVFLECVQDMDHENMFWYRQDPGLGLRLIYFSYDVKMKEKGDIPEGYSVSREKKERFSLILESASTNQTSMYLCASSLIPDSRNQPQHFGDGTRLSIL.

The V gene is TRBV28, the J gene TRBJ2-7; a possible D gene is TRBD1 (5 bases). The length of the CDR3 is 14 residues. Trimming removed 5 bases at V and 2 bases at J, with 13 bases between. In germline, CDR1 is MDHEN, CDR2 SYDVKM. The CDR3 DNA sequence: TGTGCCAGCAGTGCGTCCACAGGTACCTACGAGCAGTACTTC. It specifies CASSASTGTYEQYF.

The rearrangement uses TRBV12-5 and TRBJ1-5; D is ambiguous. This CDR3 is built from 12 residues. V was trimmed by 3 bases and J by 3 bases, leaving 3 bases between them. Germline values: CDR1 LGHNT, CDR2 FRNRAP. The CDR3: CASGFSNQPQHF. The CDR3 DNA reads as TGTGCTAGTGGTTTCTCCAATCAGCCCCAGCATTTT.

The genes are TRBV10-3 and TRBJ1-6; weak D call: TRBD1 (5 bases). The germline CDR1 and CDR2 sequences are ENHRY and SYGVKD. CDR3 length equals 16 residues. V dropped 3 bases and J dropped 2 bases, with 11 bases sitting between them. CDR3 amino acids: CAISDASGPYNSPLHF. In nucleotides, the CDR3 is TGTGCCATCAGTGATGCGTCAGGGCCCTATAATTCACCCCTCCACTTT.

This chain uses TRBV5-1 with TRBJ1-5; D is uncertain. Germline V CDR1 and CDR2: SGHRS, YFSETQ. The CDR3 length is 14 residues. Trimming cost V 1 base and J 4 bases, with 9 bases left between them. As DNA, the CDR3 is TGCGCCAGCAGCTTGCCTGGGATGAATCAGCCCCAGCATTTT. As protein: CASSLPGMNQPQHF.

This sequence joins TRBV30 and TRBJ2-7; the D is unclear. The germline V gene has CDR1 GTSNPN and CDR2 SVGIG (reference sequence). The V end lost 4 bases, the J end lost 3 bases, and 16 bases lay between the germline ends. CDR3 length: 14 amino acids. The CDR3 DNA reads as TGTGCCTGGAAGGTCCGCGAGTTTATCTACGAGCAGTACGTC. It specifies CAWKVREFIYEQYV.

The chain has TRBV28 and TRBJ1-2; tentatively, D is TRBD1 (6 bases). V lost 7 bases and J lost 3, with 18 bases in between. This CDR3 spans 15 amino acids. Germline V gene sequence: CDR1 MDHEN, CDR2 SYDVKM. CDR3 in DNA: TGTGCCAGCACCCCGGTTTGGGACAACCACTATGGCTACACCTTC. Translating it yields CASTPVWDNHYGYTF.

The chain links TRBV5-4 to TRBJ1-2, with a tentative D call TRBD1 (5 bases). The germline V and J ends were trimmed by 4 bases and 0 bases, with 13 bases remaining between them. The CDR3 contains 15 residues. CDR1 is SGHNT and CDR2 is YYREEE in the germline V gene (reference sequence). Here the CDR3 DNA reads TGTGCCAGCAGCCTGGGCCAGGGCGCTAACTATGGCTACACCTTC. Translated: CASSLGQGANYGYTF.

The V call is TRBV11-2, the J call TRBJ1-2; D may be TRBD1 (6 bases). CDR3 size: 16 residues. Trimming took off 5 bases at V and 2 bases at J, with 18 bases between the two ends. CDR1 is SGHAT, CDR2 FQNNGV, per germline. This CDR3 reads CASSQPQDRPNYGYTF. The CDR3 nucleotides are TGTGCCAGCAGCCAACCTCAGGACAGACCGAACTATGGCTACACCTTC.